A single sample gave rise to the 20 T cell receptor beta chains below, sequenced in a study of T cell responses to AZD1222 COVID-19 vaccine. Measured with immunoSEQ multiplex PCR; TCRdb has only the in-frame clones, and not every one. The repertoire holds 50,000 to 65,000 clones, with over 80% as singletons. Sequenced here: peripheral blood, sampled 28 days after the second dose of the MenACWY control vaccine. These receptors were obtained from an adult who received the MenACWY meningococcal vaccine as a control.

The chain's CDR3 is CASSPGQVAGSGELFF. The CDR3, as DNA: TGTGCCAGCAGCCCCGGACAGGTAGCCGGGAGCGGGGAGCTGTTTTTT. The rearrangement uses TRBV5-4 and TRBJ2-2, with D tentatively TRBD1 (7 bases). The CDR3 is 16 amino acids. Germline values: CDR1 SGHNT, CDR2 YYREEE (reference sequence). With 4 bases removed from V and 7 bases from J, the gap between germline ends came to 20 bases.

This clone was seen a single time. The chain joins TRBV3-1 (or the pseudogene TRBV3-2) to TRBJ2-1; D is perhaps TRBD2 (6 bases). Trimming pared 5 bases from V and 0 bases from J, leaving 14 bases between. The CDR3 is 16 residues long. Germline CDR1 reads LGHDT; CDR2 reads YNNKEL (reference sequence). CDR3 amino acids: CASSARGSDSYNEQFF. DNA for the CDR3: TGTGCCAGCAGCGCCCGGGGGAGCGACTCCTACAATGAGCAGTTCTTC.

This clone appeared a single time. The rearrangement joins TRBV2 to TRBJ2-5; D might be TRBD1 or TRBD2, each matching 7 bases. The CDR3 length is 14 residues. Germline V CDR1 and CDR2: SNHLY, FYNNEI. V gave up 7 bases and J gave up 1 base, with 13 bases separating them. CDR3 residues: CASKGGTAQETQYF. CDR3 coding DNA: TGTGCCAGCAAGGGAGGGACAGCCCAAGAGACCCAGTACTTC.

This chain links TRBV5-6 with TRBJ1-5, with TRBD1 identical over 8 bases. CDR1 SGHDT and CDR2 YYEEEE come from the germline V gene. The CDR3 totals 14 residues. Trimming cost V 4 bases and J 9 bases; bases outside gene matches: 9. CDR3 in amino acids: CASSAGGLQGPQHF. The CDR3 bases are TGTGCCAGCAGCGCAGGGGGCCTCCAAGGGCCCCAGCATTTT.

V gene TRBV3-1 (or the pseudogene TRBV3-2) combines with J gene TRBJ1-4; D is unresolved. V lost 5 bases, J lost 7 bases, and 14 bases lay in between. The CDR3 sequence is 14 residues long. Germline V gene data show CDR1 as LGHDT and CDR2 as YNNKEL (reference sequence). The CDR3 region has the DNA TGTGCCAGCAGCAAGCGGGCAGGCATTGAAAAACTGTTTTTT. Translation: CASSKRAGIEKLFF.

The V gene is TRBV28, the J gene TRBJ2-7, with TRBD2 as a possible D gene (6 bases). Looked up from germline, CDR1 is MDHEN and CDR2 is SYDVKM. The V end lost 2 bases, the J end lost 6 bases, and 11 bases lay between the germline ends. The CDR3 contains 13 residues. The DNA for the CDR3 is TGTGCCAGCAGTTTAGGCGGGAAGGGCGAGCAGTACTTC. This sequence encodes CASSLGGKGEQYF.

This clone came up once. The CDR3 DNA is TGTGCCAGCAGCCTAACAGGGATGAACACTGAAGCTTTCTTT. It specifies CASSLTGMNTEAFF. The V call is TRBV2, the J call TRBJ1-1, with D possibly TRBD1 on 6 matching bases. The ends were cut back, 6 bases at V and 0 bases at J, with 11 bases in the middle. Per the germline V gene, CDR1 is SNHLY and CDR2 is FYNNEI. CDR3 length: 14 amino acids.

J is TRBJ2-7 and V is TRBV28; weak D call: TRBD1 (5 bases). In germline, CDR1 is MDHEN, CDR2 SYDVKM. The CDR3 is 14 amino acids. Between the trimmed V and J ends, which lost 7 bases and 0 bases, there was a span of 13 bases. The CDR3: CASKDSVSSYEQYF. The CDR3 nucleotides read TGTGCCAGCAAAGACAGCGTCAGCTCCTACGAGCAGTACTTC.

The chain has TRBV27 and TRBJ1-2, with D unresolved. CDR1 and CDR2 (germline): MNHEY, SMNVEV (reference sequence). Deletions cut 8 bases from V and 2 bases from J, with 15 bases between. This CDR3 region has 14 residues. CDR3 amino acids: CASRPHVGNYGYTF. The CDR3 region has the DNA TGTGCCAGCCGCCCCCATGTGGGGAACTATGGCTACACCTTC.

The CDR3 sequence is CASSPLGGTTNEKLFF. In nucleotides, the CDR3 is TGTGCCAGCAGCCCCCTGGGGGGAACAACTAATGAAAAACTGTTTTTT. The chain recombines TRBV28 with TRBJ1-4; D possibly corresponds to TRBD1 (5 bases). V was shortened by 6 bases and J by 0 bases, with 14 bases between the two germline ends. This CDR3 has 16 residues. The germline CDR1 and CDR2 sequences are MDHEN and SYDVKM. The complete variable domain, with remaining parts taken from reference TRBV28 and TRBJ1-4, reads DVKVTQSSRYLVKRTGEKVFLECVQDMDHENMFWYRQDPGLGLRLIYFSYDVKMKEKGDIPEGYSVSREKKERFSLILESASTNQTSMYLCASSPLGGTTNEKLFFGSGTQLSVL.

The chain joins TRBV10-3 to TRBJ2-1; D may be TRBD2 (6 bases). The CDR3 is 12 amino acids. Germline CDR1 reads ENHRY; CDR2 reads SYGVKD. V dropped 4 bases and J dropped 9 bases, with 10 bases sitting between them. The CDR3 sequence: CAISVEGGEQFF. CDR3 coding DNA: TGTGCCATCAGTGTCGAGGGAGGTGAGCAGTTCTTC.

This clone appeared a few times. The V gene is TRBV6-1, the J gene TRBJ2-7; TRBD2 matches 8 bases. V shed 5 bases and J 5 bases; nucleotides not matched to a gene: 11. Germline-derived CDR1 and CDR2 are MNHNS and SASEGT. CDR3 size: 15 residues. In DNA, the CDR3 is TGTGCCAGCAGTCCCACTAGCGGTTCAGTCAACGAGCAGTACTTC. This sequence encodes CASSPTSGSVNEQYF.

The rearrangement joins TRBV6-2 or TRBV6-3 to TRBJ1-1; a weak D match, TRBD1 (5 bases). Germline CDR1 reads MNHEY; CDR2 reads SVGEGT. The germline V and J ends were trimmed by 4 bases and 4 bases, with 13 bases remaining between them. This CDR3 contains 14 residues. DNA for the CDR3: TGTGCCAGCAGTTCGACAGCTACCAGCACTGAAGCTTTCTTT. Encoded protein: CASSSTATSTEAFF.

The rearrangement joins TRBV7-9 to TRBJ1-2; TRBD1 matches at 9 bases. Trimming took 5 bases from V and 2 from J; bases not matched to a gene: 6. Germline CDR1 SEHNR, CDR2 FQNEAQ (reference sequence). There are 15 residues in the CDR3. The CDR3 region is CASSRRTGANYGYTF. The CDR3 DNA is TGTGCCAGCAGCCGACGGACAGGGGCCAACTATGGCTACACCTTC.

V is TRBV6-2 or TRBV6-3 and J is TRBJ1-5; no definite D call. The CDR3 runs to 14 residues. Trimming shortened V by 0 bases and J by 1 base, and 4 bases separated the two germline ends. CDR1 is MNHEY, CDR2 SVGEGT, per germline. This chain's CDR3 is CASSYSGSNQPQHF. The CDR3, as DNA: TGTGCCAGCAGTTACTCGGGGAGCAATCAGCCCCAGCATTTT.

This rearrangement joins TRBV7-9 to TRBJ1-3; 8 nucleotides align to TRBD1. V lost 5 bases to trimming and J lost 0 bases; unmatched junction nucleotides: 3. Germline assignment: CDR1 SEHNR and CDR2 FQNEAQ (reference sequence). The CDR3 length is 15 residues. The CDR3 loop reads CASSKQGASGNTIYF. Here the CDR3 DNA reads TGTGCCAGCAGCAAGCAGGGGGCCTCTGGAAACACCATATATTTT.

The genes are TRBV24-1 and TRBJ2-1; possible D gene TRBD2, 7 bases. The CDR3 contains 16 residues. Deletions cut 5 bases from V and 5 bases from J, with 18 bases between. The germline V gene has CDR1 KGHDR and CDR2 SFDVKD. DNA of the CDR3: TGTGCCACCAGTGTAATAGGGGGAGGGCGCCACAATGAGCAGTTCTTC. Its translation: CATSVIGGGRHNEQFF.

V is TRBV5-1 and J is TRBJ1-2; the D is unclear. Per germline, CDR1 SGHRS and CDR2 YFSETQ. There are 13 residues in the CDR3. With 0 bases removed from V and 8 bases from J, the gap between germline ends came to 11 bases. CDR3 DNA: TGCGCCAGCAGCTTGGATAGCGACCGAGGCTACACCTTC. Amino acid sequence: CASSLDSDRGYTF.

The rearrangement links TRBV5-6 to TRBJ1-1; D gene unclear. V lost 0 bases and J 7 bases, leaving 7 bases between the germline ends. Germline loops: CDR1 SGHDT, CDR2 YYEEEE. The CDR3 is made up of 12 amino acids. This chain's CDR3 is CASSLGSFEAFF. As DNA, the CDR3 is TGTGCCAGCAGCTTGGGGTCGTTTGAAGCTTTCTTT.

The sample holds one count of this clone. V gene TRBV11-3 combines with J gene TRBJ1-1, with D uncertain. Germline CDR1 reads SGHNT; CDR2 reads YENEEA. CDR3 length: 13 amino acids. The ends were cut back, 4 bases at V and 3 bases at J, with 9 bases in the middle. For the CDR3, the DNA is TGTGCCAGCAGCTCCACGACTTACACTGAAGCTTTCTTT. Its protein product is CASSSTTYTEAFF.